The rows below give T cell receptor beta chains drawn from one sample of a study of blood T cells in healthy people across ages. TCRdb re-derived calls from the 5' RACE reads in MiXCR, one entry per CDR3 protein. The data contain 1.5 million to 1.8 million distinct CDR3 sequences, around 40% of them seen just once; the ten biggest clones take up around 4%. Sequencing was carried out using blood. Receptors were obtained from a woman under 30 in good health. Each CDR3 is given with its conserved first and last residue. D genes are given only for firm matches. Clone sizes are given selectively: once, few, many, or a class where the clone is expanded.

d_call j_call clone_size v_call cdr3_aa cdr3_nt
TRBD2 TRBJ2-3 . TRBV20-1 CSARSGLANTQYF TGCAGTGCTAGGTCGGGACTAGCAAATACGCAGTATTTT
TRBD1 TRBJ1-4 few TRBV12-3/TRBV12-4 CASSNRGTNEKLFF TGTGCCAGCAGCAACAGGGGGACTAATGAAAAACTGTTTTTT
. TRBJ2-1 . TRBV9 CASSGGGDEGCEQFF TGTGCCAGCAGTGGAGGCGGGGACGAAGGATGTGAGCAGTTCTTC
. TRBJ2-1 . TRBV11-2 CASSLVRRTDEQFF TGTGCCAGCAGCTTAGTTAGACGTACCGATGAGCAGTTCTTC
. TRBJ1-4 few TRBV5-1 CASSTGSSNEKLFF TGCGCCAGCAGCACAGGGTCATCTAATGAAAAACTGTTTTTT
. TRBJ2-2 . TRBV27 CASSSQQGSRTGELFF TGTGCCAGCAGTTCCCAACAGGGATCTAGGACCGGGGAGCTGTTTTTT
. TRBJ1-4 . TRBV9 CASSGDGVNEKLFF TGTGCCAGCAGTGGCGACGGCGTGAATGAAAAACTGTTTTTT
TRBD2 TRBJ2-4 . TRBV30 CAWSAPGGAKNIQYF TGTGCCTGGAGCGCCCCGGGGGGGGCCAAAAACATTCAGTACTTC
TRBD1 TRBJ1-1 . TRBV28 CAGQSGTVGAEAFF TGTGCCGGTCAGTCAGGGACAGTAGGGGCTGAAGCTTTCTTT
TRBD1 TRBJ1-6 few TRBV10-2 CASKSGTGTFLGYNSPLHF TGCGCCAGCAAGTCCGGGACAGGCACTTTCCTTGGTTATAATTCACCCCTCCACTTT
. TRBJ2-7 few TRBV20-1 CSAGMTRSYEQYF TGCAGTGCTGGGATGACCCGTTCCTACGAGCAGTACTTC
. TRBJ2-5 . TRBV5-1 CASSLRMEETQYF TGCGCCAGCAGCTTGAGAATGGAGGAGACCCAGTACTTC
. TRBJ1-2 . TRBV4-1 CASSQDWGEKGYTF TGCGCCAGCAGCCAAGACTGGGGGGAGAAGGGCTACACCTTC
TRBD1 TRBJ1-1 . TRBV29-1 CSVCRGRDTEAFF TGCAGCGTTTGCAGGGGGCGAGACACTGAAGCTTTCTTT
. TRBJ2-1 . TRBV11-3 CASSFSYNNEQFF TGTGCCAGCAGCTTTTCCTATAACAATGAGCAGTTCTTC
. TRBJ2-3 . TRBV5-1 CASRSEQYF TGCGCCAGCAGGTCCGAGCAGTATTTT
TRBD2 TRBJ2-7 . TRBV7-2 CASSPRVAGAAYEQYF TGTGCCAGCAGCCCCCGGGTAGCGGGAGCTGCCTACGAGCAGTACTTC
. TRBJ2-5 . TRBV7-2 CASSLAGLRGQETQYF TGTGCCAGCAGCTTAGCAGGCCTCCGGGGTCAAGAGACCCAGTACTTC
. TRBJ1-1 . TRBV6-6 CASSLLRGIDTEAFF TGTGCCAGCAGTTTACTAAGGGGTATAGACACTGAAGCTTTCTTT
. TRBJ2-7 many TRBV27 CASSLSLTKTVYEQYF TGTGCCAGCAGTTTATCGTTAACAAAGACCGTCTACGAGCAGTACTTC
TRBD1 TRBJ2-7 . TRBV12-5 CASADDRAYEQYF TGTGCTAGTGCCGACGACAGGGCCTACGAGCAGTACTTC
. TRBJ2-6 few TRBV20-1 CSARAGANVLTF TGCAGTGCTCGGGCTGGGGCCAACGTCCTGACTTTC
TRBD2 TRBJ2-1 few TRBV20-1 CSARVSGKGIEQFF TGCAGTGCTAGAGTCAGCGGGAAGGGGATTGAGCAGTTCTTC
. TRBJ2-5 . TRBV27 CASRAGTVKSETQYF TGTGCCAGCAGAGCCGGGACGGTCAAATCGGAGACCCAGTACTTC
TRBD1 TRBJ1-4 few TRBV20-1 CSAMTGKEKLFF TGCAGTGCTATGACAGGGAAGGAAAAACTGTTTTTT
. TRBJ2-1 . TRBV11-2 CASSSRHRTKNNEQFF TGTGCCAGCAGCTCAAGACACCGGACTAAGAACAATGAGCAGTTCTTC
. TRBJ2-5 few TRBV10-3 CAISGDWPPETQYF TGTGCCATCAGTGGGGATTGGCCCCCAGAGACCCAGTACTTC
. TRBJ2-7 few TRBV20-1 CSARIGAYREQYF TGCAGTGCTAGGATAGGGGCCTACCGAGAGCAGTACTTC
. TRBJ1-4 once TRBV5-6 CASSLDTGSGANEKLFF TGTGCCAGCAGCTTGGATACAGGCTCCGGAGCTAATGAAAAACTGTTTTTT
. TRBJ2-5 few TRBV20-1 CSEDRTQETQYF TGCAGTGAAGACAGGACTCAAGAGACCCAGTACTTC
. TRBJ2-7 . TRBV27 CASSSAGTSSYEQYF TGTGCCAGCAGTTCTGCCGGGACAAGCTCCTACGAGCAGTACTTC
TRBD1 TRBJ2-1 . TRBV4-3 CASSQDLTGETYEQFF TGCGCCAGCAGCCAAGATTTAACAGGGGAAACCTACGAGCAGTTCTTC
. TRBJ2-7 many TRBV4-3 CASSSNYYEQYF TGCGCCAGCAGCTCCAACTACTACGAGCAGTACTTC
. TRBJ2-7 . TRBV12-5 CASGPPGEGAKNEQYF TGTGCTAGTGGTCCCCCAGGGGAGGGGGCTAAGAATGAGCAGTACTTC
. TRBJ2-6 . TRBV30 CASDHSGANVLTF TGTGCCAGCGACCACTCTGGGGCCAACGTCCTGACTTTC
. TRBJ1-1 . TRBV5-1 CASSLALRQANTEAFF TGCGCCAGCAGCTTGGCCCTGAGGCAGGCCAACACTGAAGCTTTCTTT
TRBD2 TRBJ2-1 . TRBV7-9 CASSLALVTSGRIWNEQFF TGTGCCAGCAGCTTAGCGCTAGTGACTAGCGGGAGAATATGGAATGAGCAGTTCTTC
TRBD1 TRBJ1-2 few TRBV7-2 CASSLDRGLTQYGYTF TGTGCCAGCAGCCTAGACAGGGGCTTAACTCAGTATGGCTACACCTTC
. TRBJ1-6 . TRBV7-3 CASSLTSGTNSPLHF TGTGCCAGCAGCTTAACTTCAGGAACCAATTCACCCCTCCACTTT
. TRBJ2-7 few TRBV20-1 CSARESGYYEQYF TGCAGTGCTAGAGAGAGCGGTTACTACGAGCAGTACTTC
TRBD1 TRBJ1-5 . TRBV10-3 CAISDQGDGNQPQHF TGTGCCATCAGTGATCAGGGGGACGGCAATCAGCCCCAGCATTTT
. TRBJ2-1 few TRBV9 CASSPPELGYNEQFF TGTGCCAGCAGCCCCCCCGAGCTGGGGTACAATGAGCAGTTCTTC
TRBD2 TRBJ2-1 . TRBV20-1 CSARFLAGSSYNEQFF TGCAGTGCTAGGTTTCTAGCGGGGTCTTCCTACAATGAGCAGTTCTTC
. TRBJ2-1 . TRBV12-3/TRBV12-4 CASSLMKRDEQFF TGTGCCAGCAGTTTAATGAAAAGAGACGAGCAGTTCTTC
. TRBJ2-1 few TRBV5-1 CASSLDNGVGAYNEQFF TGCGCCAGCAGCTTAGACAACGGGGTAGGGGCCTACAATGAGCAGTTCTTC
TRBD2 TRBJ2-1 . TRBV11-1 CASSKRTSLNEQFF TGTGCCAGCAGCAAACGGACTAGCCTCAATGAGCAGTTCTTC
. TRBJ2-2 . TRBV9 CASSGVTTGELFF TGTGCCAGCAGCGGGGTTACGACCGGGGAGCTGTTTTTT
. TRBJ2-5 . TRBV4-3 CASSQGYGLGDEQYF TGCGCCAGCAGCCAGGGGTACGGTCTTGGGGATGAGCAGTACTTC
. TRBJ2-3 . TRBV4-3 CASSQGDSSTDTQYF TGCGCCAGCAGCCAAGGCGACTCTAGCACAGATACGCAGTATTTT
TRBD1 TRBJ1-5 . TRBV24-1 CATSGRQGYNQPQHF TGTGCCACCAGTGGTAGACAGGGCTACAATCAGCCCCAGCATTTT
TRBD2 TRBJ2-1 once TRBV28 CASRPMLAGGSYNEQFF TGTGCCAGCAGACCTATGCTAGCGGGAGGTTCCTACAATGAGCAGTTCTTC
. TRBJ2-7 few TRBV4-3 CASSQGLLTNEQYF TGCGCCAGCAGCCAGGGCCTCCTGACGAACGAGCAGTACTTC
. TRBJ2-3 . TRBV7-9 CASSPRTISASTDTQYF TGTGCCAGCAGCCCAAGGACCATTAGTGCCTCCACAGATACGCAGTATTTT
. TRBJ1-2 few TRBV20-1 CSARLHSSGGYTF TGCAGTGCTAGGCTACATTCATCGGGAGGCTACACCTTC
TRBD2 TRBJ2-3 . TRBV27 CVSSRLLAGGTDTQYF TGTGTCAGCAGTCGGTTGCTAGCGGGGGGGACAGATACGCAGTATTTT
TRBD2 TRBJ2-5 few TRBV5-1 CASSLILAGETQYF TGCGCCAGCAGCTTGATACTAGCGGGAGAGACCCAGTACTTC
TRBD2 TRBJ2-5 . TRBV2 CASRSTGGLAGVETQYF TGTGCCAGCAGATCAACGGGGGGACTAGCGGGAGTCGAGACCCAGTACTTC